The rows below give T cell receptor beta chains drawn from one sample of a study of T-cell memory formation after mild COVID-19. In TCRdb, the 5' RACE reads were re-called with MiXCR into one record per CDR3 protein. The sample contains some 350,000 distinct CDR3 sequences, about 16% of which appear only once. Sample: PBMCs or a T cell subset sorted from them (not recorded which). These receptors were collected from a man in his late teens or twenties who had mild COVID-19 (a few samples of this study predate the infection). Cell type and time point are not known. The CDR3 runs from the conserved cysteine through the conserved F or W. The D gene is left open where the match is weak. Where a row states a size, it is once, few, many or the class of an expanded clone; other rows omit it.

CSARAIDIGANVLTF,TGCAGTGCTAGAGCAATAGACATAGGGGCCAACGTCCTGACTTTC,TRBV20-1,-,-,TRBJ2-6
CASSPKRTLSNTGELFF,TGTGCCAGCAGCCCGAAGAGGACCCTGTCGAACACCGGGGAGCTGTTTTTT,TRBV3-1,-,-,TRBJ2-2
CASRGQVHQPQHF,TGTGCCAGCAGAGGACAGGTCCATCAGCCCCAGCATTTT,TRBV12-3/TRBV12-4,few,TRBD1,TRBJ1-5
CASSLFAAAGELFF,TGCGCCAGCAGCTTATTTGCGGCCGCCGGGGAGCTGTTTTTT,TRBV5-1,few,-,TRBJ2-2
CASSLGGTGLQETQYF,TGTGCCAGCAGCTTAGGGGGGACAGGCCTACAAGAGACCCAGTACTTC,TRBV7-6,many,TRBD1,TRBJ2-5
CASNPGTHTEAFF,TGTGCCAGTAACCCCGGGACGCACACTGAAGCTTTCTTT,TRBV19,-,-,TRBJ1-1
CASSHSFGPRETQYF,TGTGCCAGCAGCCATAGTTTCGGCCCTCGAGAGACCCAGTACTTC,TRBV14,many,-,TRBJ2-5
CASSRTGLSGTEAFF,TGTGCCAGCTCACGTACAGGACTGTCAGGCACTGAAGCTTTCTTT,TRBV6-2/TRBV6-3,few,-,TRBJ1-1
CASGGQVETQYF,TGTGCCAGCGGGGGACAGGTGGAGACCCAGTACTTC,TRBV25-1,few,TRBD1,TRBJ2-5
CASSLVASRDSPLHF,TGTGCCAGCAGCTTAGTAGCCAGCAGGGACTCACCCCTCCACTTT,TRBV7-6,-,-,TRBJ1-6
CASSSGGAGGELFF,TGCGCCAGCAGTTCAGGGGGCGCCGGCGGGGAGCTGTTTTTT,TRBV5-1,-,TRBD1,TRBJ2-2
CASTGERANYGYTF,TGTGCCAGCACGGGAGAGCGAGCTAACTATGGCTACACCTTC,TRBV2,-,-,TRBJ1-2
CASSYSRVGSTEAFF,TGTGCCAGCAGTTACTCGAGAGTGGGGAGCACTGAAGCTTTCTTT,TRBV6-5,-,-,TRBJ1-1
CASSQDEGGHLISYEQYF,TGCGCCAGCAGCCAAGATGAGGGCGGACACCTCATTTCCTACGAGCAGTACTTC,TRBV4-1,-,-,TRBJ2-7
CASSFWGNEQYF,TGTGCCAGCAGCTTTTGGGGGAACGAGCAGTACTTC,TRBV11-2,few,-,TRBJ2-7
CASSFFPPYEQYF,TGTGCCAGCAGCTTTTTTCCTCCCTACGAGCAGTACTTC,TRBV5-6,-,-,TRBJ2-7
CASSPARGQETQYF,TGTGCCAGCAGCCCCGCGCGGGGACAAGAGACCCAGTACTTC,TRBV6-5,-,-,TRBJ2-5
CASTPDRGGDKNIQYF,TGTGCCAGTACCCCGGACAGGGGTGGAGACAAAAACATTCAGTACTTC,TRBV19,-,TRBD1,TRBJ2-4
CASSLEAGVTEAFF,TGTGCCAGCAGCCTCGAAGCAGGGGTCACTGAAGCTTTCTTT,TRBV7-2,few,-,TRBJ1-1
CASSAPVLETQYF,TGTGCCAGCAGTGCACCCGTCCTGGAGACCCAGTACTTC,TRBV7-2,-,-,TRBJ2-5
CASSPPPGRTEAFF,TGTGCCAGCTCACCACCGCCCGGTCGGACTGAAGCTTTCTTT,TRBV18,few,-,TRBJ1-1
CSARPRQGWDTEAFF,TGCAGTGCTAGACCCCGACAGGGTTGGGACACTGAAGCTTTCTTT,TRBV20-1,-,TRBD1,TRBJ1-1
CASSIKVGSKGQETQYF,TGTGCCAGCAGCATCAAAGTTGGGTCAAAAGGCCAAGAGACCCAGTACTTC,TRBV7-2,-,-,TRBJ2-5
CASSYPHRPYEQYF,TGTGCCAGCAGTTACCCACACCGACCATACGAGCAGTACTTC,TRBV6-5,-,-,TRBJ2-7
CASRGLRNTEAFF,TGTGCCAGCCGTGGACTTCGGAACACTGAAGCTTTCTTT,TRBV28,-,-,TRBJ1-1
CASAGGNSPLHF,TGTGCCAGCGCTGGAGGTAATTCACCCCTCCACTTT,TRBV7-9,few,-,TRBJ1-6
CASSETPGGELFF,TGCGCCAGCAGTGAGACCCCCGGGGGGGAGCTGTTTTTT,TRBV10-2,few,-,TRBJ2-2
CASSVGGAGQPQHF,TGTGCCAGCAGTGTAGGGGGGGCAGGACAGCCCCAGCATTTT,TRBV6-1,-,-,TRBJ1-5
CASSRLGARQETQYF,TGTGCCAGCAGCCGATTAGGGGCTAGGCAAGAGACCCAGTACTTC,TRBV3-1,-,-,TRBJ2-5
CASSLAGGGDYTEAFF,TGCGCCAGCAGCTTGGCCGGGGGGGGCGATTACACTGAAGCTTTCTTT,TRBV5-1,few,-,TRBJ1-1
CASSSRSPYNEQFF,TGTGCCAGCAGCAGTAGATCGCCCTACAATGAGCAGTTCTTC,TRBV25-1,few,-,TRBJ2-1